These T cell receptor beta chains were read from a single sample in a study of monozygotic twins with inflammatory bowel disease. Reprocessing the 5' RACE reads, TCRdb reports a single entry for every CDR3 protein and omits DNA. In total, the table holds 440,000 or so distinct CDR3 sequences. The sequenced sample consisted of blood. Receptors originate from a human donor with ulcerative colitis or Crohn's disease, or a healthy co-twin of an affected twin (not recorded which). Each CDR3 is given with its conserved first and last residue. Fields, in order: V gene, J gene, CDR3 protein.

V gene: TRBV10-3; J gene: TRBJ1-6; CDR3 protein: CAISEGGAPLHF
V gene: TRBV9; J gene: TRBJ1-4; CDR3 protein: CASSLSSGRGEKLFF
V gene: TRBV30; J gene: TRBJ2-7; CDR3 protein: CAWSVGVSYEQYF
V gene: TRBV6-6; J gene: TRBJ1-3; CDR3 protein: CASSYGVRNTIYF
V gene: TRBV11-2; J gene: TRBJ2-3; CDR3 protein: CASSTRLAGTQYF
V gene: TRBV7-2; J gene: TRBJ2-3; CDR3 protein: CASSLASTGAPDTQYF
V gene: TRBV3-1; J gene: TRBJ2-2; CDR3 protein: CASSQGGGPVTGELFF
V gene: TRBV6-5; J gene: TRBJ1-6; CDR3 protein: CASSYSRAGNSPLHF
V gene: TRBV14; J gene: TRBJ2-7; CDR3 protein: CASSHLAGGPVQYF
V gene: TRBV28; J gene: TRBJ2-1; CDR3 protein: CASSRPTYNEQFF
V gene: TRBV3-1; J gene: TRBJ2-2; CDR3 protein: CASSQDLPGAYTGELFF
V gene: TRBV6-5; J gene: TRBJ2-2; CDR3 protein: CATRTGTTGELFF
V gene: TRBV7-8; J gene: TRBJ2-7; CDR3 protein: CASSLREAGASYEQYF
V gene: TRBV4-1; J gene: TRBJ1-1; CDR3 protein: CASSEVGIGFGEAFF
V gene: TRBV5-4; J gene: TRBJ2-1; CDR3 protein: CASSFGQGYEQFF
V gene: TRBV29-1; J gene: TRBJ1-1; CDR3 protein: CSVGVTTRNTEAFF
V gene: TRBV7-6; J gene: TRBJ2-7; CDR3 protein: CASSRGTGTGHEQYF
V gene: TRBV19; J gene: TRBJ2-7; CDR3 protein: CASSGRDEQYF
V gene: TRBV30; J gene: TRBJ2-3; CDR3 protein: CAWSVRGRGGPDTQYF
V gene: TRBV12-3/TRBV12-4; J gene: TRBJ1-5; CDR3 protein: CASSLASGGSNQPQHF
V gene: TRBV5-1; J gene: TRBJ2-2; CDR3 protein: CASTQGAVTGELFF
V gene: TRBV5-1; J gene: TRBJ2-5; CDR3 protein: CASSLEQSVETQYF
V gene: TRBV19; J gene: TRBJ1-2; CDR3 protein: CASSIPGAPAVNGYTF